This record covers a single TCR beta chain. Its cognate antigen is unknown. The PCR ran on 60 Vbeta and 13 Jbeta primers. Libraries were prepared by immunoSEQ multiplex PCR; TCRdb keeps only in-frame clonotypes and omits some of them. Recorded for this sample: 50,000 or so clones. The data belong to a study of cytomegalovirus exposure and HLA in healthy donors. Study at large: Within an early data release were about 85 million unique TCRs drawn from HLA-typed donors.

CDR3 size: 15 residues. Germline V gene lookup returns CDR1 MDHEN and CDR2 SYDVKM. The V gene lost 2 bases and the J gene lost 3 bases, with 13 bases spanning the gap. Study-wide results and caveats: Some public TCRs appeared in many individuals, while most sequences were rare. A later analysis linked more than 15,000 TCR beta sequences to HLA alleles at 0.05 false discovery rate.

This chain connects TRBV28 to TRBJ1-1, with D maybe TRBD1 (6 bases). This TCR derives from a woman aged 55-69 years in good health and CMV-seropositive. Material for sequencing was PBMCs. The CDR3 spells CASSLGRDTDTEAFF. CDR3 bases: TGTGCCAGCAGTTTAGGCCGGGACACCGACACTGAAGCTTTCTTT. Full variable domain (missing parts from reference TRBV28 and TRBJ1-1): DVKVTQSSRYLVKRTGEKVFLECVQDMDHENMFWYRQDPGLGLRLIYFSYDVKMKEKGDIPEGYSVSREKKERFSLILESASTNQTSMYLCASSLGRDTDTEAFFGQGTRLTVV.